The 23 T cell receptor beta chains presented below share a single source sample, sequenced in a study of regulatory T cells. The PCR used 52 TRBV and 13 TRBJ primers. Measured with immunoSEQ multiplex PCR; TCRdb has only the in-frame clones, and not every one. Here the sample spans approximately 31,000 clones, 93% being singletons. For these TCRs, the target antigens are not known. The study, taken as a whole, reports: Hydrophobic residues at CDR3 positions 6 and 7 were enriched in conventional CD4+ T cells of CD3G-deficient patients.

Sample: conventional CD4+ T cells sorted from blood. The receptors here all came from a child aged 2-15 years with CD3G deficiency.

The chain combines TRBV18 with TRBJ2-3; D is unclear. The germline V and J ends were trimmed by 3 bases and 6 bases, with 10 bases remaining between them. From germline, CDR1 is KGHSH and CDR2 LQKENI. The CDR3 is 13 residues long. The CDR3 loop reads CASSPSQVDTQYF. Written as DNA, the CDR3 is TGTGCCAGCTCACCCAGCCAGGTGGATACGCAGTATTTT.

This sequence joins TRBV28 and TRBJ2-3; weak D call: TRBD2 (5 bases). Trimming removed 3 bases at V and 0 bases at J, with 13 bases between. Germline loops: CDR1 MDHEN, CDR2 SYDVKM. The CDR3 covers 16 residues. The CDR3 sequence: CASSFPPEVSTDTQYF. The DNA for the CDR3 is TGTGCCAGCAGTTTCCCCCCGGAGGTAAGCACAGATACGCAGTATTTT.

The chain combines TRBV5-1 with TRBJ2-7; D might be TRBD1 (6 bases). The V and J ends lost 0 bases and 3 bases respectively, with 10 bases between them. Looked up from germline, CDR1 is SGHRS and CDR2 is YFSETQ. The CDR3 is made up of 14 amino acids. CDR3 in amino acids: CASSLGGLGYEQYF. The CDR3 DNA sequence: TGCGCCAGCAGCTTGGGGGGGCTCGGCTACGAGCAGTACTTC.

The CDR3 sequence is CASSPPGRGYGYTF. The CDR3 bases are TGTGCCAGCTCACCACCAGGGAGGGGCTATGGCTACACCTTC. The chain uses TRBV18 and TRBJ1-2; possible D gene TRBD1, 5 bases. The germline V gene has CDR1 KGHSH and CDR2 LQKENI. V was trimmed by 0 bases and J by 4 bases, leaving 9 bases between them. CDR3 length: 14 amino acids.

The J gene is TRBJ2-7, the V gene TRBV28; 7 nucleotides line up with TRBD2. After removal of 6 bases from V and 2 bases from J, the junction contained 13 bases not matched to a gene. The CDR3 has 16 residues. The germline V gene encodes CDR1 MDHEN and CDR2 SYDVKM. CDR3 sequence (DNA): TGTGCCAGCAGAGCAGCGAGGGGAGGGATGCCCTACGAGCAGTACTTC. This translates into CASRAARGGMPYEQYF.

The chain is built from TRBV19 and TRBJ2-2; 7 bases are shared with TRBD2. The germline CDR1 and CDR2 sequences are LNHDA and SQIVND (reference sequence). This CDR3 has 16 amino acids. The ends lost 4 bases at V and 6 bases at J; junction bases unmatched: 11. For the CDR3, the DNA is TGTGCCAGTAGTAGAAGACTAGCTAGTCAGTCCGGGGAGCTGTTTTTT. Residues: CASSRRLASQSGELFF.

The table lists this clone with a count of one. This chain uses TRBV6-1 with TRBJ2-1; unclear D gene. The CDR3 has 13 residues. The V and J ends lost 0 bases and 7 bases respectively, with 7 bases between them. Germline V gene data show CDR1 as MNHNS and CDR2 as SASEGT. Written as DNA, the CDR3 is TGTGCCAGCAGTGAAGCTCCTACGAATGAGCAGTTCTTC. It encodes CASSEAPTNEQFF.

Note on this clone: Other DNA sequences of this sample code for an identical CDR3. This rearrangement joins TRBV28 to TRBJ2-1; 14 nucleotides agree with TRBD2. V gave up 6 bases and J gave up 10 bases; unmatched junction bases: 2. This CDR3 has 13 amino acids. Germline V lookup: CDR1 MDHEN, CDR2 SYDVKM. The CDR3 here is CASSWTSGREQFF. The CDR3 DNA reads TGTGCCAGCAGCTGGACTAGCGGGAGGGAGCAGTTCTTC. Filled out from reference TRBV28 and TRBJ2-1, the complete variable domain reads DVKVTQSSRYLVKRTGEKVFLECVQDMDHENMFWYRQDPGLGLRLIYFSYDVKMKEKGDIPEGYSVSREKKERFSLILESASTNQTSMYLCASSWTSGREQFFGPGTRLTVL.

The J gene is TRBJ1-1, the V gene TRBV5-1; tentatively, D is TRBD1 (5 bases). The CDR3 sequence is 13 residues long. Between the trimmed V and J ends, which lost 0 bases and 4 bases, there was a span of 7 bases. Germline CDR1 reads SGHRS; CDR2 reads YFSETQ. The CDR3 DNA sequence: TGCGCCAGCAGCTTGGACGGGGGCACTGAAGCTTTCTTT. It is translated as CASSLDGGTEAFF.

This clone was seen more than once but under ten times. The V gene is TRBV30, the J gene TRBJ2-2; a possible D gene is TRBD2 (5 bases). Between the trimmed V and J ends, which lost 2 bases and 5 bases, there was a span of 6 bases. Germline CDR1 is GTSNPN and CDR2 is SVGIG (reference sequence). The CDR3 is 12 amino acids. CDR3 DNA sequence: TGTGCCTGGAGTCGGGGAACCGGGGAGCTGTTTTTT. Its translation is CAWSRGTGELFF.

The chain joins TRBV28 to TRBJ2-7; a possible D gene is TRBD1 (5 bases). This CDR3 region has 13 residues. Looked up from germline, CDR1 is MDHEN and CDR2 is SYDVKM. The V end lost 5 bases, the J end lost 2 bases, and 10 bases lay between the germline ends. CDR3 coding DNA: TGTGCCAGCAGTCCGACAGTTCCCTACGAGCAGTACTTC. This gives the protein CASSPTVPYEQYF.

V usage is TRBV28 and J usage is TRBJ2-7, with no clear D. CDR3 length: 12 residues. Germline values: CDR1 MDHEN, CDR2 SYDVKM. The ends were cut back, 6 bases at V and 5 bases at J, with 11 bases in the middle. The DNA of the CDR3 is TGTGCCAGCAGCCAGGCGAGTCACGAGCAGTACTTC. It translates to CASSQASHEQYF.

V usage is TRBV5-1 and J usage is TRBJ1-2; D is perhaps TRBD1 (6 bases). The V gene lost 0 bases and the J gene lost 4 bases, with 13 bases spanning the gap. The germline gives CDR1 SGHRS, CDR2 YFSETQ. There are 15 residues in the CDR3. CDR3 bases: TGCGCCAGCAGCTTGGAAGGCAGGGGCCTCTATGGCTACACCTTC. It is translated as CASSLEGRGLYGYTF. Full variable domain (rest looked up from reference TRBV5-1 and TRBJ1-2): KAGVTQTPRYLIKTRGQQVTLSCSPISGHRSVSWYQQTPGQGLQFLFEYFSETQRNKGNFPGRFSGRQFSNSRSEMNVSTLELGDSALYLCASSLEGRGLYGYTFGSGTRLTVV.

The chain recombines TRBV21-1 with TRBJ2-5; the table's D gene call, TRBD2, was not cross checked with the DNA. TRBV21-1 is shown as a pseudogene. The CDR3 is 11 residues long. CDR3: CASSFKETQYF. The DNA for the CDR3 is TGTGCCAGCAGCTTTAAAGAGACCCAGTACTTC.

CDR3 sequence reads: CASSPPLLNEQFF. The CDR3 DNA reads TGTGCCAGCTCACCACCGTTGTTAAATGAGCAGTTCTTC. The chain carries TRBV18 and TRBJ2-1, with unresolved D. Looked up from germline, CDR1 is KGHSH and CDR2 is LQKENI. The CDR3 loop spans 13 amino acids. V lost 0 bases and J lost 7, with 7 bases in between.

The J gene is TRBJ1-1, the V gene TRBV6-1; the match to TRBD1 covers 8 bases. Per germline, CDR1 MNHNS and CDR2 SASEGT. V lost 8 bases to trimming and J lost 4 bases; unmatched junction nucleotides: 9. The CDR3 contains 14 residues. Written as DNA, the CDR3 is TGTGCCAGCGAGAGGACAGGGCCAGGCACTGAAGCTTTCTTT. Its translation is CASERTGPGTEAFF.

DNA for the CDR3: TGTGCCAGCAGGGGGGGGAGCTCCTACGAGCAGTACTTC. Protein sequence: CASRGGSSYEQYF. The chain has TRBV28 and TRBJ2-7; 7 bases agree with TRBD2. This CDR3 has 13 amino acids. V lost 6 bases and J lost 0; bases outside the gene matches: 2. Germline assignment: CDR1 MDHEN and CDR2 SYDVKM. The full variable domain, its missing parts supplied by reference TRBV28 and TRBJ2-7, is DVKVTQSSRYLVKRTGEKVFLECVQDMDHENMFWYRQDPGLGLRLIYFSYDVKMKEKGDIPEGYSVSREKKERFSLILESASTNQTSMYLCASRGGSSYEQYFGPGTRLTVT.

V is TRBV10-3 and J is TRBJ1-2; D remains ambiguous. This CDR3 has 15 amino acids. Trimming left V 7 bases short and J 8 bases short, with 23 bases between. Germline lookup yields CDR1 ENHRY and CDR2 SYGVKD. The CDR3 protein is CAINRPRRVSRGYTF. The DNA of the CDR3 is TGTGCCATCAATCGACCCAGACGGGTTTCGCGAGGCTACACCTTC.

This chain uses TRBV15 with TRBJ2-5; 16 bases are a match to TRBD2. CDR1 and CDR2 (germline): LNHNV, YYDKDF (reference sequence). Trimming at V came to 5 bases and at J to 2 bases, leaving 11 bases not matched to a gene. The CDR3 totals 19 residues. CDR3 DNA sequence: TGTGCCACCAGCCGTCAGGGGGGACTAGCGGGAGGGTCGCAAGAGACCCAGTACTTC. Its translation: CATSRQGGLAGGSQETQYF.

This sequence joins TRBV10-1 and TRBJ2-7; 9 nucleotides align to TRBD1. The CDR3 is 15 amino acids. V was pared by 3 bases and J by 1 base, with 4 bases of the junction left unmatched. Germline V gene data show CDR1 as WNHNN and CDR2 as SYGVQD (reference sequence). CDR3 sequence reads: CASSDPGTGSYEQYF. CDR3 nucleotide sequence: TGCGCCAGCAGTGATCCCGGGACAGGGTCCTACGAGCAGTACTTC.

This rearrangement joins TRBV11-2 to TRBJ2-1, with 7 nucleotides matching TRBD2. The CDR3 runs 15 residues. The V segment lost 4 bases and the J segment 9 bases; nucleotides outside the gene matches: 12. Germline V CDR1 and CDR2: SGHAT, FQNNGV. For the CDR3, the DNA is TGTGCCAGCAGCTCACCCTCCCAGCGGGACCCTGAGCAGTTCTTC. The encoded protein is CASSSPSQRDPEQFF.

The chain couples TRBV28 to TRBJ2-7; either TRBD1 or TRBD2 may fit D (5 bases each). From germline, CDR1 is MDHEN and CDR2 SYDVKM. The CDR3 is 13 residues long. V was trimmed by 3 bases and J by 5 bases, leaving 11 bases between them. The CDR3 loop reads CASSFGGPHEQYF. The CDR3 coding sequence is TGTGCCAGCAGTTTTGGGGGACCCCACGAGCAGTACTTC.

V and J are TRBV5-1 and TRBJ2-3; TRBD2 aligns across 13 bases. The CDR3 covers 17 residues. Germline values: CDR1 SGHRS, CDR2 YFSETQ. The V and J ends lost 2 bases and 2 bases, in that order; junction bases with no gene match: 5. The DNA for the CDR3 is TGCGCCAGCAGCTTATCCGGGACTAGCGGGAACACAGATACGCAGTATTTT. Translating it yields CASSLSGTSGNTDTQYF.